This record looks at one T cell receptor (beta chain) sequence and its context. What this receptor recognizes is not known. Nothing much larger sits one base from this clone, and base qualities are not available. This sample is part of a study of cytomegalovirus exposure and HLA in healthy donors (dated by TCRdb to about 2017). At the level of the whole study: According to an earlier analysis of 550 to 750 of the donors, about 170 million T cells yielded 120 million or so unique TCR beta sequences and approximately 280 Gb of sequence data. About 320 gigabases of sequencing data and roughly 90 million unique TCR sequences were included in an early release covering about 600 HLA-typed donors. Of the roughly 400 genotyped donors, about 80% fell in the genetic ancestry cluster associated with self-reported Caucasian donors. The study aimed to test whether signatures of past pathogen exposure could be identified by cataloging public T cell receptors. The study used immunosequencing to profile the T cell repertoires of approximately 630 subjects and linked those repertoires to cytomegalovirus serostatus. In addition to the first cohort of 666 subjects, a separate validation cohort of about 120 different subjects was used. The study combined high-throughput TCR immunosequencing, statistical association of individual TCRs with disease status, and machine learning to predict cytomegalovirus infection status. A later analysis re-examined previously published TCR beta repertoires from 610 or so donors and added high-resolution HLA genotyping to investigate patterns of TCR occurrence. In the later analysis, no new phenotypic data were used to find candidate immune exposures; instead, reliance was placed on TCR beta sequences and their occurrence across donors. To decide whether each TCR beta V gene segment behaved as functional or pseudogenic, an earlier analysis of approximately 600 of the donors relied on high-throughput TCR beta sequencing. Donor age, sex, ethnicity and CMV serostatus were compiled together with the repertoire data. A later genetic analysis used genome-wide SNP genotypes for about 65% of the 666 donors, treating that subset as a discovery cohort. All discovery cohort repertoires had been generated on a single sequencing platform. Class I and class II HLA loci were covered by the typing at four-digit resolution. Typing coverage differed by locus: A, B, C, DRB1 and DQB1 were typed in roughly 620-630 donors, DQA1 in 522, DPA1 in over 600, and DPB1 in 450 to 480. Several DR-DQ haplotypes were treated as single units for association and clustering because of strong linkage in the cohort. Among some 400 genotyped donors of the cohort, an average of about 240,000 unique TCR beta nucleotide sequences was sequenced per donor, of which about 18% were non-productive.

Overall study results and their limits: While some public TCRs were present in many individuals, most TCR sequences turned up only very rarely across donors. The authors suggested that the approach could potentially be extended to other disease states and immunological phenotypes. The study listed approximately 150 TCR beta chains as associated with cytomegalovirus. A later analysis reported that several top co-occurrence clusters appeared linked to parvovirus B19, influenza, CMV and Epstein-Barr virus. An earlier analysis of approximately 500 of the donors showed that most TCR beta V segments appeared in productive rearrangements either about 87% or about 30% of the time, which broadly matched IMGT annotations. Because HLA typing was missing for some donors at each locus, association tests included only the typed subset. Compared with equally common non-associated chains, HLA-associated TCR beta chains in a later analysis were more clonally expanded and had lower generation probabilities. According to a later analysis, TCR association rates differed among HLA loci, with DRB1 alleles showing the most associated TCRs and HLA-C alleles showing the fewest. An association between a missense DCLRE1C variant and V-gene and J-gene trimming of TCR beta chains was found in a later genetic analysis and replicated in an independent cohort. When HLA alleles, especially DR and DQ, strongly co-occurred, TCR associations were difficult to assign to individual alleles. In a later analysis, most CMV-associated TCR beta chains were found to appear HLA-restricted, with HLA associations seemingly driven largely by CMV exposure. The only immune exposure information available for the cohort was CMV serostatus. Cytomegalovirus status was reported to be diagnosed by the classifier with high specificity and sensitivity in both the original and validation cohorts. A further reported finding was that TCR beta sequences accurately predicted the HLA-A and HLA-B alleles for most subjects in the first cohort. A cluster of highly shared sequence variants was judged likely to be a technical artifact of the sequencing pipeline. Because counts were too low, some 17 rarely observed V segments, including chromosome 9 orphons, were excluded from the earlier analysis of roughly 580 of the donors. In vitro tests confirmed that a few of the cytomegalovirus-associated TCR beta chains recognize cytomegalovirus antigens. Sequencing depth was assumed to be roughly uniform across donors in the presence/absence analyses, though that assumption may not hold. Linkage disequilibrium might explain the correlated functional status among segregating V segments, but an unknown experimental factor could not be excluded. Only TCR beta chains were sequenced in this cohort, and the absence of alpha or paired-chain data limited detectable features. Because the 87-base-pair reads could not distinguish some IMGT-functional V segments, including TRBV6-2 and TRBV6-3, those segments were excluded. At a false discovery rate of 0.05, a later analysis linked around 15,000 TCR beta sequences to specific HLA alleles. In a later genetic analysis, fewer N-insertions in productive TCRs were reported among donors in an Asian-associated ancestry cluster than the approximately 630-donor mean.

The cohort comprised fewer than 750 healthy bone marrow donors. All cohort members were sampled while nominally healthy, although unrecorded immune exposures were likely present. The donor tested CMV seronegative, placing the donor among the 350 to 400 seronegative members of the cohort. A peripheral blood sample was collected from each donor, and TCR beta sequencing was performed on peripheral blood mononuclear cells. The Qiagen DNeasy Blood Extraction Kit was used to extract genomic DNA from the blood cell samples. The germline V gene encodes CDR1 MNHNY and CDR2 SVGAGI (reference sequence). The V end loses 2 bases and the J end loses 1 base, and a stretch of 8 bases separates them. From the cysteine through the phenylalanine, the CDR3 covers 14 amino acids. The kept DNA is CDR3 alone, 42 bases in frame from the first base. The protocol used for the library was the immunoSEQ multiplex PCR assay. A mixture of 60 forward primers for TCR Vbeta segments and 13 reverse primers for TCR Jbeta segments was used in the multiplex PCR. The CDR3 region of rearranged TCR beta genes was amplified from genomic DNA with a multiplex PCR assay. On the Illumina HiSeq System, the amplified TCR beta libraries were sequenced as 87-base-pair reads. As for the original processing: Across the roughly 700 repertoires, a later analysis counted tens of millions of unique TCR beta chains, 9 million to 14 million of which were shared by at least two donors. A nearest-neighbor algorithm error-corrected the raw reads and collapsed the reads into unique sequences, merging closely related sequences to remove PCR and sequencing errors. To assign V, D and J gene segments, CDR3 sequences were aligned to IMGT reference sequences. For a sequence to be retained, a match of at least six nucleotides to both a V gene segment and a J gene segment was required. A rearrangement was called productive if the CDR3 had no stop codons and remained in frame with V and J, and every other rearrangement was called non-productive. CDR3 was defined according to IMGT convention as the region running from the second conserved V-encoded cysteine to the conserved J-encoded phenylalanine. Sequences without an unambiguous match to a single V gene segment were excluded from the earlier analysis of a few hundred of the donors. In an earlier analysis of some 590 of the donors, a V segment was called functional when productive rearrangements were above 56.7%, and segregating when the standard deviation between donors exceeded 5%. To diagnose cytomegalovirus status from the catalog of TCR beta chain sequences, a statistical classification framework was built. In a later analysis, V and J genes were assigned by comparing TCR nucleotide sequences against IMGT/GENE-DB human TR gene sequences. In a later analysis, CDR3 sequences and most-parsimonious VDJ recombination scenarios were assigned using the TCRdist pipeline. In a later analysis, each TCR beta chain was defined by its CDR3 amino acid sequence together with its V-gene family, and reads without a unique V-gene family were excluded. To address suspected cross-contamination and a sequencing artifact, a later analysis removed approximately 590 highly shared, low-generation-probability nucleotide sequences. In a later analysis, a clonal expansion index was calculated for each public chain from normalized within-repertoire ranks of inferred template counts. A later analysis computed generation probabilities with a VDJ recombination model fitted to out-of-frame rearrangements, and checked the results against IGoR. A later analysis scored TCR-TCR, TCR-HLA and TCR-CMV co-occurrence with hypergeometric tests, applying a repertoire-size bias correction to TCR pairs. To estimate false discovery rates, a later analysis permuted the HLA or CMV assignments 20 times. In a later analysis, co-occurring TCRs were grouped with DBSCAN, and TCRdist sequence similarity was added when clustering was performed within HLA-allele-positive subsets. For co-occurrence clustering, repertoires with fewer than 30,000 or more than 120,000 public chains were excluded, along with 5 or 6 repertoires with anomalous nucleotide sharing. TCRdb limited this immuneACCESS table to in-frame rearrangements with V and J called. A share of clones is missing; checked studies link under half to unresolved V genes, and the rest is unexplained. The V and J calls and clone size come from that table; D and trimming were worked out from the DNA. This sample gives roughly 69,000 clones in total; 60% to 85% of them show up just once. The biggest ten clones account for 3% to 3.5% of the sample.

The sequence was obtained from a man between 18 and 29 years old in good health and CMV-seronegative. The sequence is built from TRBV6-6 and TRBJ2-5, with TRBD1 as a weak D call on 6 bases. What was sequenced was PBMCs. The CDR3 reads CASSYGTSQETQYF. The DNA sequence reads TGTGCCAGCAGTTACGGGACATCCCAAGAGACCCAGTACTTC.